This TCR beta chain appears in the sequencing data of a study of blood T cell repertoires in COVID-19. Overall study: PBMCs, B-cell-depleted T cells, or T cells were the source of the cDNA or gDNA that made up the material.

The table came from immunoSEQ multiplex PCR; TCRdb's copy has only in-frame clones and leaves some out. This sample has tens of thousands of clones, with roughly 90% found just once. CDR1 and CDR2 from the germline V gene are KGHSH and LQKENI. V gave up 1 base and J gave up 4 bases; unmatched junction bases: 2. The CDR3 spans 15 residues. V gene TRBV18 combines with J gene TRBJ2-3, with TRBD1 matching 10 bases. The sequence came from a man in his sixties or seventies with active or convalescent COVID-19. The sequenced sample consisted of peripheral blood. The DNA of the CDR3 is TGTGCCAGCTCACCACTGACAGGGGGCCCAGATACGCAGTATTTT. Translation gives CASSPLTGGPDTQYF.